The T cell receptor beta chain described here comes from a study of blood T cell repertoires in COVID-19 (dated by TCRdb to 2018 to 2020). About the full investigation: Samples covering the acute and convalescent phases of COVID-19 were provided by collaborators in the United States, Italy and Spain. Deeply sampled blood TCRbeta repertoires from subjects exposed to, actively infected with, or recovered from COVID-19 were included in the dataset. The samples were drawn from the first 160 participants of the ongoing ImmuneRACE study and from 1,254 subjects provided by 6 global collaborators. Nearly every sample came with metadata listing a de-identified subject ID, COVID-19 status, age in years and sex. HLA class I and class II types, where available, came from metadata supplied by the sample provider rather than from assay-based typing. The material from the prospective study consisted of cDNA or gDNA derived from T cells, B-cell-depleted T cells, or PBMCs. The repertoires were released in a freely available public database meant as a resource for research on the immune response to SARS-CoV-2.

Points the paper makes about the study in general: Clinical and demographic metadata were provided uncurated, with the amount varying by source and participant.

Comments on this clone: Its antigen is unknown. Base qualities are not provided; no much larger clone lies one nucleotide away.

TCRbeta CDR3 regions were amplified from genomic DNA by means of the immunoSEQ Assay, a bias-controlled multiplex PCR. The original methods were these. The number of nucleated cells in each sample was estimated from the amplification of reference gene primers within the assay. Sequence reads were collapsed and filtered to measure the absolute abundance of every unique TCRbeta CDR3 rearrangement. For each sample, productive Simpson clonality was calculated as the square root of Simpson's diversity index across productive rearrangements. TCRdb carries this immuneACCESS record with in-frame sequences only. Its versions omit some clonotypes, under half of them owing to an unresolved V gene in the studies checked, with the rest unexplained. That table furnishes V, J and clone size, whereas the DNA furnished D and trimming. The sample records 210,000 or so clones, approximately 84% of which are singletons. The ten largest clones capture 5% to 6.5% of the sample.

The collaborating institutions used their own protocols to collect whole blood in K2EDTA tubes. For TCRbeta analysis, collaborator samples were shipped as frozen whole blood, as isolated PBMCs, or as DNA extracted from either sample type. The CDR3 numbers 14 residues from cysteine through phenylalanine. Only the CDR3 part of the read is kept: 42 bases, read in frame from the first base. Relative to germline, V is missing 4 bases and J is missing 1 base, with 3 bases of the junction outside any gene match. CDR1 and CDR2 are read off the germline V gene as SNHLY and FYNNEI. The TCR originated in a woman aged 70-85 years with active or convalescent COVID-19. The sequenced material came from peripheral blood. This chain joins TRBV2 to TRBJ2-5; TRBD2 matches 7 bases in the middle. The nucleotide sequence is TGTGCCAGCAGTGGGGGACTATCCCAAGAGACCCAGTACTTC. The translation is CASSGGLSQETQYF.